This T cell receptor (beta chain) was sequenced during a study of control samples from healthy donors and cancer patients. The CDR3 runs to 13 residues. The V gene's germline CDR1 is MDHEN and CDR2 SYDVKM. Trimming stripped 7 bases from V and 7 bases from J, with 16 bases between. Some clones are missing from TCRdb's copy, which holds only in-frame ones; the method was immunoSEQ multiplex PCR. The sample shows about 130,000 clones, about 93% of them seen only once. This chain links TRBV28 with TRBJ1-2; D perhaps matches TRBD1 (6 bases). This TCR came from a man aged 35 to 55 in good health. Sequencing input: blood. CDR3 sequence reads: CASTAYRESGYTF. The CDR3 bases are TGTGCCAGCACCGCGTACAGGGAAAGTGGCTACACCTTC.